The 32 T cell receptor beta chains given below trace back to one sample, sequenced in a study of T-cell memory formation after mild COVID-19. TCRdb reprocessed the 5' RACE reads via MiXCR and lists one record per CDR3 protein. The table includes roughly 500,000 distinct CDR3 sequences, approximately 20% detected once. Input material: PBMCs or a T cell subset sorted from them (not recorded which). The receptor source for this set is an adult woman who had mild COVID-19 (a few samples of this study predate the infection). Cell type and time point are not known.

This clonotype has just a few counts. The V call is TRBV12-3 or TRBV12-4, the J call TRBJ1-3; D not resolved. Trimming stripped 3 bases from V and 0 bases from J, with 9 bases between. The CDR3 extends over 15 amino acids. The CDR3 sequence: CASSLSHSSGNTIYF. For the CDR3, the DNA is TGTGCCAGCAGTTTGAGCCATTCCTCTGGAAACACCATATATTTT.

This clonotype was counted between two and nine times. The genes are TRBV12-3 or TRBV12-4 and TRBJ2-7; 8 bases align to TRBD2. Trimming cost V 4 bases and J 7 bases; bases outside gene matches: 6. This CDR3 spans 13 amino acids. The CDR3 sequence is CASSYGGEWEQYF. CDR3 nucleotides: TGTGCCAGCAGTTACGGGGGGGAGTGGGAGCAGTACTTC.

This clonotype was recorded many times. The J gene is TRBJ2-1, the V gene TRBV7-8; the match to TRBD1 covers 8 bases. Germline-derived CDR1 and CDR2 are SGHVS and FQNEAQ. This CDR3 contains 16 residues. V lost 4 bases, J lost 4 bases, and 9 bases stayed unmatched. The CDR3 coding sequence is TGTGCCAGCAGCTCCCAGGCAGGGGGCGCATACAATGAGCAGTTCTTC. Amino acids: CASSSQAGGAYNEQFF.

The sample holds a few counts of this clonotype. V is TRBV18 and J is TRBJ1-2, with 8 bases identical to TRBD1. The CDR3 loop spans 14 amino acids. V dropped 1 base and J dropped 8; count of bases not matched to a gene: 6. CDR1 is KGHSH, CDR2 LQKENI, per germline. CDR3: CASSPRTGTEGYTF. CDR3 DNA sequence: TGTGCCAGCTCACCACGGACAGGGACGGAGGGCTACACCTTC.

This clonotype was seen more than once but under ten times. The chain recombines TRBV7-6 with TRBJ2-6; maybe TRBD2 (6 bases). Between the trimmed V and J ends, which lost 7 bases and 3 bases, there was a span of 7 bases. Germline V gene lookup returns CDR1 SGHVS and CDR2 FNYEAQ. The CDR3 is made up of 13 amino acids. The CDR3 DNA sequence: TGTGCCAGCACGGGAGTTGGGGCCAACGTCCTGACTTTC. The encoded protein is CASTGVGANVLTF.

This clonotype was counted only a few times. The gene calls are TRBV3-1 and TRBJ2-2; D perhaps matches TRBD2 (5 bases). The CDR3 totals 16 residues. V was cut by 4 bases and J by 0 bases, with 12 bases left in between. Germline V gene lookup returns CDR1 LGHDT and CDR2 YNNKEL (reference sequence). The CDR3: CASSPVSAANTGELFF. For the CDR3, the DNA is TGTGCCAGCAGCCCAGTTAGCGCTGCGAACACCGGGGAGCTGTTTTTT.

The chain joins TRBV6-6 to TRBJ1-3; D is unclear. The CDR3 sequence is 15 residues long. Germline values: CDR1 MNHNY, CDR2 SVGAGI (reference sequence). With 4 bases removed from V and 2 bases from J, the gap between germline ends came to 12 bases. CDR3 sequence: CASSSVALAGNTIYF. The CDR3 bases are TGTGCCAGCAGTTCCGTCGCACTGGCTGGAAACACCATATATTTT.

This clonotype was counted only a few times. The chain recombines TRBV6-2 or TRBV6-3 with TRBJ2-3; no clear D gene. This CDR3 has 16 residues. Per germline, CDR1 MNHEY and CDR2 SVGEGT. V lost 6 bases, J lost 1 base, and 17 bases lay in between. The CDR3 DNA follows: TGTGCCAGCAGCTCTGGGTCTAGTTCGGGCACAGATACGCAGTATTTT. Translation: CASSSGSSSGTDTQYF.

This clonotype was seen at least ten times. CDR3 sequence (DNA): TGTGCCAGCAGTTTATGGTCAGGGCGCGAGCAGTACTTC. This translates into CASSLWSGREQYF. The V gene is TRBV28, the J gene TRBJ2-7; a possible D gene is TRBD1 (5 bases). Germline CDR1 and CDR2: MDHEN and SYDVKM. The CDR3 runs to 13 residues. The V end lost 0 bases, the J end lost 6 bases, and 9 bases lay between the germline ends.

The chain recombines TRBV12-3 or TRBV12-4 with TRBJ2-1; 8 bases line up with TRBD2. Unmatched junction bases numbered 5, after V lost 0 bases and J lost 7 bases. The CDR3 covers 15 residues. CDR3 sequence: CASSLALGTRNEQFF. The CDR3 nucleotides read TGTGCCAGCAGTTTAGCGCTCGGGACTAGGAATGAGCAGTTCTTC.

This chain connects TRBV5-1 to TRBJ2-6; 7 bases line up with TRBD2. Trimming cost V 0 bases and J 0 bases; bases outside gene matches: 9. Per germline, CDR1 SGHRS and CDR2 YFSETQ. The CDR3 has 19 amino acids. The CDR3 DNA reads TGCGCCAGCAGCTTGGTGGGAGGGACGAGATTCTCTGGGGCCAACGTCCTGACTTTC. It yields the protein CASSLVGGTRFSGANVLTF. The full variable domain, its missing parts supplied by reference TRBV5-1 and TRBJ2-6, is KAGVTQTPRYLIKTRGQQVTLSCSPISGHRSVSWYQQTPGQGLQFLFEYFSETQRNKGNFPGRFSGRQFSNSRSEMNVSTLELGDSALYLCASSLVGGTRFSGANVLTFGAGSRLTVL.

V gene TRBV11-2 combines with J gene TRBJ2-3, with D possibly TRBD1 on 5 matching bases. Germline V gene data show CDR1 as SGHAT and CDR2 as FQNNGV. Between the trimmed V and J ends, which lost 6 bases and 3 bases, there was a span of 7 bases. This CDR3 has 12 residues. The CDR3: CASRGLTDTQYF. CDR3 nucleotides: TGTGCCAGCAGGGGGCTGACAGATACGCAGTATTTT.

This clonotype has only a few counts. V and J are TRBV29-1 and TRBJ1-1; the match to TRBD1 covers 11 bases. J was trimmed by 5 bases and V by 6 bases; bases with no gene match: 5. CDR1 and CDR2 (germline): SQVTM, ANQGSEA. The CDR3 loop spans 13 amino acids. The CDR3, as DNA: TGCAGCGTCGGGACAGGGGGTCTGACTGAAGCTTTCTTT. It translates to CSVGTGGLTEAFF.

This clonotype occurred a few times. The chain carries TRBV4-2 and TRBJ2-7; D is tentatively TRBD1 or TRBD2 (6 bases each). This CDR3 is built from 19 residues. From germline, CDR1 is LGHNA and CDR2 YNFKEQ. Trimming left V 4 bases short and J 2 bases short, with 27 bases between. The CDR3 region is CASSPNSPGARDHTYEQYF. The CDR3 nucleotides read TGTGCCAGCAGCCCTAACTCCCCAGGGGCGCGGGACCACACCTACGAGCAGTACTTC.

The chain links TRBV5-1 to TRBJ2-2, with TRBD2 matching over 9 bases. The CDR3 contains 15 residues. Germline values: CDR1 SGHRS, CDR2 YFSETQ. Trimming took 3 bases from V and 3 from J; bases not matched to a gene: 3. DNA for the CDR3: TGCGCCAGCAGCTCCCGACTAGCGGACACCGGGGAGCTGTTTTTT. Protein product: CASSSRLADTGELFF.

The rearrangement links TRBV7-9 to TRBJ2-5; 8 bases agree with TRBD1. With 3 bases clipped from V and 5 bases from J, the junction kept 5 bases outside the gene matches. This CDR3 contains 14 residues. Germline values: CDR1 SEHNR, CDR2 FQNEAQ (reference sequence). The CDR3 DNA follows: TGTGCCAGCAGCTTGGACAGGGACGGGGAGACCCAGTACTTC. Its protein is CASSLDRDGETQYF. The complete variable domain, with remaining parts taken from reference TRBV7-9 and TRBJ2-5, reads DTGVSQNPRHKITKRGQNVTFRCDPISEHNRLYWYRQTLGQGPEFLTYFQNEAQLEKSRLLSDRFSAERPKGSFSTLEIQRTEQGDSAMYLCASSLDRDGETQYFGPGTRLLVL.

This clonotype was found a few times. V is TRBV7-2 and J is TRBJ1-1; D not resolved. CDR3 length equals 13 residues. CDR1 SGHTA and CDR2 FQGNSA come from the germline V gene. Trimming pared 6 bases from V and 4 bases from J, leaving 12 bases between. In DNA form, the CDR3 reads TGTGCCAGCAGGGCTGATTCGGTCACTGAAGCTTTCTTT. Translated, it gives CASRADSVTEAFF.

The sample holds a few counts of this clonotype. The chain employs TRBV4-1 and TRBJ1-4; D ambiguous. V dropped 2 bases and J dropped 8 bases, with 9 bases sitting between them. Per the germline V gene, CDR1 is MGHRA and CDR2 is YSYEKL. The CDR3 is 13 amino acids. In DNA form, the CDR3 reads TGCGCCAGCAGCCAAATCCATGGGGAAAAACTGTTTTTT. Translation: CASSQIHGEKLFF.

The chain links TRBV19 to TRBJ2-1; the D is unclear. V lost 7 bases and J 6 bases, leaving 16 bases between the germline ends. The CDR3 contains 14 residues. Germline lookup yields CDR1 LNHDA and CDR2 SQIVND (reference sequence). The CDR3 DNA reads TGTGCCAGTAAATCCTCCGCGGCCGGCAATGAGCAGTTCTTC. Its translation: CASKSSAAGNEQFF.

This clonotype was detected a few times. The rearrangement links TRBV6-5 to TRBJ1-1; D ambiguous. CDR3 length equals 13 residues. Looked up from germline, CDR1 is MNHEY and CDR2 is SVGAGI. The ends were cut back, 5 bases at V and 4 bases at J, with 11 bases in the middle. The CDR3 region is CASSRGLGTEAFF. The CDR3 DNA sequence: TGTGCCAGCAGTCGAGGTTTGGGCACTGAAGCTTTCTTT.

This clonotype came up a few times. The J gene is TRBJ2-7, the V gene TRBV12-3 or TRBV12-4, with D unresolved. The CDR3 is made up of 13 amino acids. Trimming stripped 3 bases from V and 5 bases from J, with 11 bases between. The CDR3 bases are TGTGCCAGCAGTTTTGTTGGCCCAAACGAGCAGTACTTC. Its translation: CASSFVGPNEQYF.

The rearrangement links TRBV5-8 to TRBJ2-5, with unresolved D. The V gene's germline CDR1 is SGHTS and CDR2 YDEGEE. V was cut by 2 bases and J by 2 bases, with 13 bases left in between. This CDR3 contains 15 residues. The CDR3 region is CASSLEVARQETQYF. The CDR3 DNA follows: TGTGCCAGCAGCTTAGAAGTGGCGAGGCAAGAGACCCAGTACTTC.

V and J are TRBV20-1 and TRBJ2-3; maybe TRBD2 (5 bases). The CDR3 extends over 13 amino acids. V lost 8 bases and J 2 bases, leaving 14 bases between the germline ends. Germline lookup yields CDR1 DFQATT and CDR2 SNEGSKA (reference sequence). As DNA, the CDR3 is TGCAGTCGGGGAAAGAGCGACACAGATACGCAGTATTTT. Translated, it gives CSRGKSDTDTQYF.

This chain joins TRBV25-1 and TRBJ2-7, with D hard to call. This CDR3 region has 13 residues. Germline CDR1 MGHDK, CDR2 SYGVNS. Trimming stripped 7 bases from V and 5 bases from J, with 15 bases between. CDR3 coding DNA: TGTGCCAGCAAAGGTCTCGATGAGCACGAGCAGTACTTC. This translates into CASKGLDEHEQYF.

This clonotype was seen a handful of times. J is TRBJ2-5 and V is TRBV7-2, with 10 bases lining up with TRBD1. This CDR3 has 17 amino acids. Germline CDR1 is SGHTA and CDR2 is FQGNSA. The ends lost 5 bases at V and 2 bases at J; junction bases unmatched: 11. CDR3 DNA sequence: TGTGCCAGCAGCCACGGCGGTTGGGGACAGGGGCAAGAGACCCAGTACTTC. Protein product: CASSHGGWGQGQETQYF.

The DNA of the CDR3 is TGCGCCAGCAGCTTGGTACAGGGGGCGAACTATGGCTACACCTTC. It yields the protein CASSLVQGANYGYTF. The chain recombines TRBV5-1 with TRBJ1-2, with 9 bases fitting TRBD1. Unmatched junction bases numbered 2, after V lost 0 bases and J lost 2 bases. From germline, CDR1 is SGHRS and CDR2 YFSETQ. CDR3 length: 15 residues.

J is TRBJ2-4 and V is TRBV12-3 or TRBV12-4; no clear D. The CDR3 totals 11 residues. V was clipped by 6 bases and J by 11 bases, with 11 bases between them. The CDR3 nucleotides read TGTGCCAGCAGACACCGGACCCTTCAGTACTTC. The encoded protein is CASRHRTLQYF.

The chain couples TRBV19 to TRBJ1-5, with D tentatively TRBD1 (6 bases). The CDR3 loop spans 16 amino acids. V dropped 0 bases and J dropped 3 bases, with 12 bases sitting between them. The germline V gene has CDR1 LNHDA and CDR2 SQIVND (reference sequence). The CDR3 DNA follows: TGTGCCAGTAGTATAGAGGGACAACGGGTCAATCAGCCCCAGCATTTT. As protein: CASSIEGQRVNQPQHF.

This clonotype has a handful of counts. CDR3 sequence: CASSLAGTKIHNEQFF. The CDR3 DNA is TGTGCCAGCAGCTTAGCGGGCACAAAGATCCACAATGAGCAGTTCTTC. The J gene is TRBJ2-1, the V gene TRBV7-9; D unresolved. Trimming left V 0 bases short and J 5 bases short, with 14 bases between. This CDR3 is 16 amino acids long. Germline CDR1 reads SEHNR; CDR2 reads FQNEAQ (reference sequence).

This clonotype was counted only a few times. The gene calls are TRBV4-1 and TRBJ2-1; 7 bases align to TRBD1. CDR3 length equals 16 residues. Trimming took 6 bases from V and 4 from J; bases not matched to a gene: 12. CDR1 and CDR2 (germline): MGHRA, YSYEKL. As DNA, the CDR3 is TGCGCCAGCAGTCAGATCGGAAGGGGGCTGTACAATGAGCAGTTCTTC. This encodes CASSQIGRGLYNEQFF.

The rearrangement joins TRBV20-1 to TRBJ2-7; possibly TRBD1 for D (6 bases). The CDR3 consists of 15 residues. In germline, CDR1 is DFQATT, CDR2 SNEGSKA (reference sequence). Trimming took 3 bases from V and 3 from J, leaving 18 bases between them. CDR3 sequence (DNA): TGCAGTGCTAGCTCTTACCGGGACATCTACTACGAGCAGTACTTC. Translation: CSASSYRDIYYEQYF.

The rearrangement joins TRBV5-1 to TRBJ2-7; no reliable D call. Trimming took off 6 bases at V and 2 bases at J, with 12 bases between the two ends. The CDR3 runs to 13 residues. The germline V gene has CDR1 SGHRS and CDR2 YFSETQ. Written as DNA, the CDR3 is TGCGCCAGCACTGCAGGTAACCCCTACGAGCAGTACTTC. Its protein is CASTAGNPYEQYF.